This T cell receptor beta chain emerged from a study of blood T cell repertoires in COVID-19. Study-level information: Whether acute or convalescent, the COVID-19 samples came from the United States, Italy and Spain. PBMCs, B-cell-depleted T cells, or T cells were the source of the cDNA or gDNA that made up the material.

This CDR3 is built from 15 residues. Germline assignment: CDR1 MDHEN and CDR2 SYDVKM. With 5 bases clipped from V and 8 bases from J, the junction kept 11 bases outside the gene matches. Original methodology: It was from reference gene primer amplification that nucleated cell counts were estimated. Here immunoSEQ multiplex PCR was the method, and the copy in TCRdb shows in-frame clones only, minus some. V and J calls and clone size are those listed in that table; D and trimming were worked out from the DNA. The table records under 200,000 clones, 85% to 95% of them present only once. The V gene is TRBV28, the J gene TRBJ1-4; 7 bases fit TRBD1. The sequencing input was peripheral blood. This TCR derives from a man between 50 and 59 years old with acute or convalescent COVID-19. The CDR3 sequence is CASSLPLGTAEKLFF. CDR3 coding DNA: TGTGCCAGCAGTCTCCCCTTGGGGACAGCAGAAAAACTGTTTTTT.